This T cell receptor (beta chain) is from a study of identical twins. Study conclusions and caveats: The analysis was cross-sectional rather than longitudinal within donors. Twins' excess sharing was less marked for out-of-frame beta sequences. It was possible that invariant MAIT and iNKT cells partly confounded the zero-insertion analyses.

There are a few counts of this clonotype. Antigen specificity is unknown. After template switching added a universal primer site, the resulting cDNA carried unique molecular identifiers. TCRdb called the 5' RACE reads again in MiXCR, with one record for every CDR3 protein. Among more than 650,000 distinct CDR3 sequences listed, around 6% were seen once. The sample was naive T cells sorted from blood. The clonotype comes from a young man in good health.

The CDR3 nucleotides are TGTGCCAGCAGCATAAACGGGATGGGGATTTTCCTCACCGGGGAGCTGTTTTTT. This encodes CASSINGMGIFLTGELFF. V is TRBV11-2 and J is TRBJ2-2; the D gene is possibly TRBD2 (5 bases). The germline V gene has CDR1 SGHAT and CDR2 FQNNGV. The CDR3 spans 18 residues. Trimming cost V 5 bases and J 4 bases, with 23 bases left between them.